Below, one T cell receptor beta chain is given with its context. TEMRA cells were FACS-enriched and CD8+ and CD4+ T cells negatively isolated. This CDR3 has 15 amino acids. The germline V and J ends were trimmed by 5 bases and 0 bases, with 8 bases remaining between them. This record comes from a study of CD8 T cells in Susac syndrome. cDNA came from about 0.5 to 1 ug RNA primed by random hexamers. One entry per CDR3 protein results from TCRdb running MiXCR on the immunoSEQ multiplex PCR reads. The sample has about 240,000 distinct CDR3 sequences; 90% to 96% are singletons. Sequenced sample: CD4+ T cells from PBMCs. This chain links TRBV12-3 or TRBV12-4 with TRBJ2-6; D is unclear. This TCR was sampled from a human donor with Susac syndrome. The CDR3 nucleotides read TGTGCCAGCAGTCACCCGGGCTCTGGGGCCAACGTCCTGACTTTC. It encodes CASSHPGSGANVLTF.